This T cell receptor beta chain was found in a study of Graves' ophthalmopathy and Graves' hyperthyroidism. Study-wide context: Stable hyperthyroid donors showed no ophthalmopathy during 18 months follow-up.

The TCR beta CDR3 regions underwent amplification from RNA transcripts. HTBI-primed first-round RT-PCR preceded second-round multiplex PCR. Via MiXCR, TCRdb re-called the multiplex PCR reads, giving one row per CDR3 protein. The sample contains 500,000 to 700,000 distinct CDR3 sequences, approximately 37% of which appear only once. The germline gives CDR1 MNHEY, CDR2 SVGAGI. This CDR3 has 16 amino acids. The V segment lost 6 bases and the J segment 2 bases; nucleotides outside the gene matches: 12. This clonotype has a count of ten or more. The source is an adult man with Graves' hyperthyroidism. The rearrangement joins TRBV6-5 to TRBJ2-7, with 8 bases identical to TRBD1. Sample: peripheral blood or thyroid tissue (not recorded which). CDR3 bases: TGTGCCAGCAGACCCTACACCGGGACAGGTCCCTACGAGCAGTACTTC. Translation gives CASRPYTGTGPYEQYF.